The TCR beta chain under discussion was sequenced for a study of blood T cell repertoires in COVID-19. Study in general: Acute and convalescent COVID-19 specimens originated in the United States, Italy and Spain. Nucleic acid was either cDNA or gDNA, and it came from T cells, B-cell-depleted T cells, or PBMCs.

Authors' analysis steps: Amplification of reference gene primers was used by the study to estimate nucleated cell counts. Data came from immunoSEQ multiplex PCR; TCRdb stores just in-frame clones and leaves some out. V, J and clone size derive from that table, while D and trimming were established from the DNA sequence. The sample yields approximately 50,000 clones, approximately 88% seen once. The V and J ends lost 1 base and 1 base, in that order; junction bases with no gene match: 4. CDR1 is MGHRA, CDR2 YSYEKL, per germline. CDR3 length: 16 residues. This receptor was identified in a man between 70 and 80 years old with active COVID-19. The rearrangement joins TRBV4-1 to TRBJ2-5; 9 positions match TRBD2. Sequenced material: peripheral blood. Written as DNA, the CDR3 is TGCGCCAGCAGCCAAGGGGCGGGAGGGCCCCAAGAGACCCAGTACTTC. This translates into CASSQGAGGPQETQYF.